The clone carrying this T cell receptor beta chain came up a few times. Its antigen is unidentified. The sample originates from a study of response to subunit inactivated influenza vaccine. CDR1 and CDR2 (germline): LGHNA, YSLEER. Trimming took off 1 base at V and 5 bases at J, with 12 bases between the two ends. The CDR3 covers 14 residues. Overall study findings and caveats: The authors put forward the suggestion that each seasonal influenza vaccination may bring in only a limited number of new T cells.

One entry per CDR3 protein, called by TCRdb with MiXCR from the RT-PCR reads. The sample holds approximately 310,000 distinct CDR3 sequences, less than 25% seen once. The sequenced sample was PBMCs from blood, obtained around 22 months after vaccination. The TCR was taken from a man aged 50 to 75 who received an inactivated influenza vaccine. The gene calls are TRBV4-3 and TRBJ2-7; D is ambiguous. The CDR3 loop is CASSQGTASHEQYF. As DNA, the CDR3 is TGCGCCAGCAGCCAAGGTACAGCCTCTCACGAGCAGTACTTC.